This T cell receptor (beta chain) was sequenced in a study of shared clonotypes between healthy human individuals. Regarding the study as a whole: The donor pool, a small one, limited the genetic and exposure-history diversity represented.

Notes on this clone: Its antigen is undetermined. One junction end does not reproduce the germline sequence, and a read error may be involved.

Germline V lookup: CDR1 LGHNA, CDR2 YSLEER. This CDR3 is built from 15 residues. TCRdb keeps only in-frame clones here, not all; method: immunoSEQ multiplex PCR. The profile shows more than 550,000 clones, roughly 91% of them singletons. Sequenced sample: memory CD8+ T cells from PBMCs. Subset here: CD45RO+ cells pooled with CCR7-negative TemRA cells. The TCR comes from a man between 18 and 35 years old in good health. Some clones in this sample may be carry-over from other donors' samples. This sequence joins TRBV4-3 and TRBJ1-2; tentative D call: TRBD1 (5 bases). CDR3 sequence reads: CASSHRTGSNHGYTF. The CDR3 region has the DNA TGCGCCAGCAGCCATCGTACAGGATCTAACCATGGCTACACCTTC.